This T cell receptor (beta chain) is drawn from a study of T cells in Graves' hyperthyroidism and ophthalmopathy. TCR beta CDR3 sequences were amplified from RNA transcripts. First-round RT-PCR with HTBI primers amplified the TCR CDR3 region. TCRdb fed the multiplex PCR reads into MiXCR, producing one record per CDR3 protein. The sample carries fewer than 450,000 distinct CDR3 sequences, about 18% recorded once. In this sample, this clonotype turned up a few times. V shed 3 bases and J shed 9 bases, with 21 bases lying between them. Germline CDR1 is SEHNR and CDR2 is FQNEAQ (reference sequence). The CDR3 covers 16 residues.

The clonotype was recovered from a woman aged 30 to 39 with Graves' hyperthyroidism that later progressed to Graves' ophthalmopathy. Source material: blood. The gene calls are TRBV7-9 and TRBJ2-1; perhaps TRBD1 as D (6 bases). CDR3 sequence: CASSFFRDITTGEQFF. DNA of the CDR3: TGTGCCAGCAGCTTCTTCCGGGACATTACCACCGGTGAGCAGTTCTTC.